Listed here are 25 T cell receptor beta chains from one sample, sequenced in a study of post-analysis software for immune sequencing data (dated by TCRdb to between 2014 and 2016). Library preparation used PCR. The instrument given in TCRdb is Illumina HiSeq 2500. Unique molecular identifiers were incorporated into TCR beta cDNA libraries to reduce PCR and sequencing biases. TCRdb cleaned the public reads at Q25 with fastp, built clones with MiXCR and kept in-frame beta chains. Identical CDR3 protein sequences are pooled into one entry, listed with their most common genes and DNA. The sample has about 820,000 distinct CDR3 sequences on record, about 53% of them singletons. Of the sample, over 4% is held by the ten largest clones. These receptors have no identified antigens. What the work shows at the level of the full study, not this receptor alone: Patients showed significantly higher frequencies than controls for several TRBV segments, among them TRBV5-6, TRBV5-1 and TRBV20-1.

Material: blood. The receptors come from a girl aged 10-17 years with multiple sclerosis.

The chain carries TRBV7-9 and TRBJ1-2, with TRBD1 matching over 10 bases. Germline-derived CDR1 and CDR2 are SEHNR and FQNEAQ (reference sequence). The CDR3 contains 16 residues. V dropped 3 bases and J dropped 6; count of bases not matched to a gene: 10. CDR3 nucleotide sequence: TGTGCCAGCAGCTTCCCCTCCGGGACAGGGGAGGATGGCTACACCTTC. As protein: CASSFPSGTGEDGYTF.

The gene calls are TRBV6-5 and TRBJ2-1; TRBD1 agrees at 7 bases. Germline CDR1 is MNHEY and CDR2 is SVGAGI. Trimming cost V 2 bases and J 7 bases; bases outside gene matches: 8. This CDR3 has 15 amino acids. The CDR3 sequence: CASSYRRPGGNEQFF. The CDR3 nucleotides read TGTGCCAGCAGTTACCGTCGTCCAGGGGGAAATGAGCAGTTCTTC.

This clonotype was picked up one time. The J gene is TRBJ2-5, the V gene TRBV5-1, with 7 positions matching TRBD2. The end of the DNA aligns better with TRBJ2-7, so the J call may be wrong. In germline, CDR1 is SGHRS, CDR2 YFSETQ. CDR3 length: 14 residues. CDR3 DNA sequence: TGCGCCAGCAGCTTGCAACGGGAGGTGAGCGAGCAGTACTTC. Translating it yields CASSLQREVSEQYF.

The chain's CDR3 is CSVGGRIQETQYF. The CDR3 DNA is TGCAGCGTTGGCGGGCGGATCCAAGAGACCCAGTACTTC. The chain combines TRBV29-1 with TRBJ2-5; D is perhaps TRBD2 (5 bases). Trimming took 4 bases from V and 1 from J, leaving 10 bases between them. This CDR3 contains 13 residues. In germline, CDR1 is SQVTM, CDR2 ANQGSEA. Full variable domain (outside the CDR3, taken from reference TRBV29-1 and TRBJ2-5): SAVISQKPSRDICQRGTSLTIQCQVDSQVTMMFWYRQQPGQSLTLIATANQGSEATYESGFVIDKFPISRPNLTFSTLTVSNMSPEDSSIYLCSVGGRIQETQYFGPGTRLLVL.

V and J are TRBV20-1 and TRBJ2-5; weak D call: TRBD1 (5 bases). V was shortened by 0 bases and J by 4 bases, with 12 bases between the two germline ends. CDR3 length: 14 residues. Germline V CDR1 and CDR2: DFQATT, SNEGSKA (reference sequence). The CDR3: CSARDSGISETQYF. CDR3 nucleotides: TGCAGTGCTAGAGATTCAGGGATCTCAGAGACCCAGTACTTC.

The chain recombines TRBV12-5 with TRBJ2-4; D uncertain. The J call is uncertain, as TRBJ2-7 better fits the DNA end. The CDR3 sequence is 11 residues long. Germline loops: CDR1 LGHNT, CDR2 FRNRAP. This chain's CDR3 is CASGPPYEQYF. In DNA form, the CDR3 reads TGTGCTAGTGGTCCCCCCTACGAGCAGTACTTC.

As DNA, the CDR3 is TGTGCCAGCAGTTTATACCCGTTGTCCGAGCAGTACTTC. This gives the protein CASSLYPLSEQYF. V usage is TRBV27 and J usage is TRBJ2-7; D remains ambiguous. This CDR3 is built from 13 residues. V lost 1 base to trimming and J lost 6 bases, with 10 bases between them. From germline, CDR1 is MNHEY and CDR2 SMNVEV (reference sequence).

This chain links TRBV27 with TRBJ2-1; tentatively, D is TRBD1 (6 bases). Deletions cut 5 bases from V and 3 bases from J, with 17 bases between. Germline V CDR1 and CDR2: MNHEY, SMNVEV (reference sequence). The CDR3 contains 16 residues. The CDR3 DNA sequence: TGTGCCAGCAGTCTGAGGCCCCGGGACAACTACAATGAGCAGTTCTTC. Residues: CASSLRPRDNYNEQFF.

This clonotype was counted between two and nine times. The rearrangement uses TRBV29-1 and TRBJ1-1; tentative D call: TRBD1 (6 bases). Trimming left V 5 bases short and J 0 bases short, with 16 bases between. Germline V CDR1 and CDR2: SQVTM, ANQGSEA. The CDR3 loop spans 15 amino acids. CDR3 in DNA: TGCAGCGTTAAAACGAGACAGGCTATGAACACTGAAGCTTTCTTT. Amino acid sequence: CSVKTRQAMNTEAFF.

V gene TRBV7-6 combines with J gene TRBJ2-7; 11 nucleotides align to TRBD1. CDR3 size: 15 residues. Per germline, CDR1 SGHVS and CDR2 FNYEAQ. The V gene end was trimmed by 1 base and the J gene end by 3 bases; junction bases not matched to a gene: 2. The CDR3 loop reads CASSLVGQGVYEQYF. The CDR3 DNA is TGTGCCAGCAGCTTAGTGGGACAGGGGGTCTACGAGCAGTACTTC. The whole variable domain, filled in from reference TRBV7-6 and TRBJ2-7, reads GAGVSQSPRYKVTKRGQDVALRCDPISGHVSLYWYRQALGQGPEFLTYFNYEAQQDKSGLPNDRFSAERPEGSISTLTIQRTEQRDSAMYRCASSLVGQGVYEQYFGPGTRLTVT.

The gene calls are TRBV4-1 and TRBJ2-1; possible D gene TRBD2, 5 bases. The CDR3 is 16 amino acids. Germline V gene lookup returns CDR1 MGHRA and CDR2 YSYEKL. V was trimmed by 3 bases and J by 10 bases, leaving 22 bases between them. The DNA of the CDR3 is TGCGCCAGCAGCCACCCGGACTCCCGGTGGGGTGGGGAGCAGTTCTTC. Its protein product is CASSHPDSRWGGEQFF.

This chain uses TRBV10-3 with TRBJ2-7; D is perhaps TRBD1 or TRBD2 (6 bases each). The CDR3 is 14 amino acids. CDR1 is ENHRY, CDR2 SYGVKD, per germline. Trimming pared 3 bases from V and 4 bases from J, leaving 13 bases between. CDR3 DNA sequence: TGTGCCATCAGTGAAGGGGGACTGGCGTACGAGCAGTACTTC. Encoded protein: CAISEGGLAYEQYF.

This chain joins TRBV27 and TRBJ1-1; 8 nucleotides line up with TRBD1. CDR1 is MNHEY, CDR2 SMNVEV, per germline (reference sequence). The CDR3 length is 16 residues. The junction had 6 bases not matched to a gene; V was cut back by 2 bases and J by 1 base. The CDR3 sequence: CASSLNYGQGNTEAFF. For the CDR3, the DNA is TGTGCCAGCAGTTTAAACTACGGACAGGGGAACACTGAAGCTTTCTTT.

The chain combines TRBV5-1 with TRBJ2-7, with a possible D match to TRBD1 (6 bases). Per germline, CDR1 SGHRS and CDR2 YFSETQ. V gave up 4 bases and J gave up 0 bases, with 23 bases separating them. This CDR3 has 18 residues. The CDR3 DNA reads TGCGCCAGCAGCCACTCGGACCCAGGGGCGTCGAGCTCCTACGAGCAGTACTTC. Its translation: CASSHSDPGASSSYEQYF.

The chain uses TRBV28 and TRBJ2-4, with TRBD2 matching over 16 bases. Matching the DNA end better, TRBJ2-7 makes the J call doubtful. This CDR3 contains 18 residues. Germline V lookup: CDR1 MDHEN, CDR2 SYDVKM. The CDR3 spells CASSLTGLAGGWSYEQYF. The DNA for the CDR3 is TGTGCCAGCAGTTTAACGGGACTAGCGGGAGGGTGGTCCTACGAGCAGTACTTC.

The CDR3 DNA sequence: TGTGCCAGCAGTCCTGCGGGGGGGAGTTGGAACATTCAGTACTTC. Its protein is CASSPAGGSWNIQYF. J is TRBJ2-4 and V is TRBV12-3 or TRBV12-4; 9 positions match TRBD2. The ends lost 5 bases at V and 7 bases at J; junction bases unmatched: 9. This CDR3 region has 15 residues.

This chain links TRBV10-3 with TRBJ2-7; D gene ambiguous. The V end lost 3 bases, the J end lost 3 bases, and 12 bases lay between the germline ends. Germline V gene data show CDR1 as ENHRY and CDR2 as SYGVKD. This CDR3 has 14 amino acids. The CDR3 loop is CAISDLAGFYEQYF. CDR3 coding DNA: TGTGCCATCAGTGATCTTGCAGGCTTCTACGAGCAGTACTTC.

The chain joins TRBV5-1 to TRBJ2-7; 10 bases align to TRBD1. V lost 5 bases to trimming and J lost 6 bases; unmatched junction nucleotides: 8. The CDR3 runs to 14 residues. Germline lookup yields CDR1 SGHRS and CDR2 YFSETQ. The CDR3, as DNA: TGCGCCAGCAGAAGCGGGACAGGGGATGGCGAGCAGTACTTC. The encoded protein is CASRSGTGDGEQYF.

The table lists this clonotype with a few counts. The rearrangement uses TRBV11-2 and TRBJ1-4; the match to TRBD1 covers 7 bases. The germline gives CDR1 SGHAT, CDR2 FQNNGV. With V trimmed by 2 bases and J by 12 bases, 12 bases remained unmatched. The CDR3 is 15 residues long. CDR3 sequence reads: CASSLRPGTVIELFF. In DNA form, the CDR3 reads TGTGCCAGCAGCTTACGACCAGGGACAGTTATTGAACTGTTTTTT.

This rearrangement joins TRBV12-3 or TRBV12-4 to TRBJ1-1; D uncertain. This CDR3 comprises 13 residues. The V end was cut by 7 bases, the J end by 1 base, with 10 bases between. This chain's CDR3 is CASILTPNTEAFF. DNA of the CDR3: TGTGCCAGCATCCTTACCCCGAACACTGAAGCTTTCTTT.

This clonotype was seen only once. The genes are TRBV20-1 and TRBJ1-1; D is undetermined. Germline V gene lookup returns CDR1 DFQATT and CDR2 SNEGSKA (reference sequence). Deletions cut 8 bases from V and 1 base from J, with 11 bases between. The CDR3 is made up of 12 amino acids. Here the CDR3 DNA reads TGCAGTACACGTAGGACGAACACTGAAGCTTTCTTT. This codes for CSTRRTNTEAFF.

The chain has TRBV6-5 and TRBJ2-6, with no clear D. Germline CDR1 is MNHEY and CDR2 is SVGAGI. There are 17 residues in the CDR3. Trimming removed 2 bases from V and 0 bases from J, with 11 bases in between. CDR3 DNA: TGTGCCAGCAGTTACGGAAGGCCCAACTCTGGGGCCAACGTCCTGACTTTC. It is translated as CASSYGRPNSGANVLTF.

V and J are TRBV6-2 or TRBV6-3 and TRBJ1-5, with TRBD1 identical over 8 bases. This CDR3 spans 15 amino acids. Looked up from germline, CDR1 is MNHEY and CDR2 is SVGEGT. The trim removed 6 bases at V and 3 bases at J, leaving 7 bases unmatched. CDR3 nucleotide sequence: TGTGCCAGCAGGCCACAGGGGGTGGTCAATCAGCCCCAGCATTTT. This gives the protein CASRPQGVVNQPQHF.

A few counts support this clonotype. The chain uses TRBV10-3 and TRBJ2-7; the match to TRBD1 covers 12 bases. This CDR3 region has 13 residues. With 7 bases clipped from V and 6 bases from J, the junction kept 4 bases outside the gene matches. In germline, CDR1 is ENHRY, CDR2 SYGVKD. The DNA of the CDR3 is TGTGCCATCAAAGGGACAGGGGGCGGCGAGCAGTACTTC. It specifies CAIKGTGGGEQYF.

The chain links TRBV7-2 to TRBJ2-7; D remains ambiguous. The CDR3 runs 12 residues. From germline, CDR1 is SGHTA and CDR2 FQGNSA. The V and J ends lost 6 bases and 5 bases respectively, with 11 bases between them. The CDR3 region has the DNA TGTGCCAGCAGTCGACTTAGCCACGAGCAGTACTTC. It yields the protein CASSRLSHEQYF.